This T cell receptor beta chain was found in a study of post-analysis software for immune sequencing data. General study results and limits: Compared with controls, patients showed significantly lower normalized Chao1 diversity. Controls had lower frequencies than patients of a handful of TRBV segments, which included TRBV5-6, TRBV5-1 and TRBV20-1.

Unique-molecular-identifier-tagged TCR beta cDNA libraries were used. Input amounts of roughly 0.9 to 10 million T cells were used. These gave about 500,000 cDNA molecules, so each molecule approximated one T cell. One entry per CDR3 protein results from TCRdb running MiXCR on the PCR reads. The sample contains 150,000 or so distinct CDR3 sequences, 35% to 40% of which appear only once. A note on this clonotype: Antigen: not known.

Germline CDR1 is DFQATT and CDR2 is SNEGSKA (reference sequence). The CDR3 covers 12 residues. Trimming pared 1 base from V and 8 bases from J, leaving 11 bases between. The sample in question was blood, obtained after autologous hematopoietic stem cell transplantation. The sequence was collected from a girl between 5 and 17 years old with multiple sclerosis. The chain joins TRBV20-1 to TRBJ1-2; D is undetermined. The CDR3 sequence: CSARVGFGGYTF. In DNA form, the CDR3 reads TGCAGTGCTAGAGTGGGGTTCGGGGGCTACACCTTC.